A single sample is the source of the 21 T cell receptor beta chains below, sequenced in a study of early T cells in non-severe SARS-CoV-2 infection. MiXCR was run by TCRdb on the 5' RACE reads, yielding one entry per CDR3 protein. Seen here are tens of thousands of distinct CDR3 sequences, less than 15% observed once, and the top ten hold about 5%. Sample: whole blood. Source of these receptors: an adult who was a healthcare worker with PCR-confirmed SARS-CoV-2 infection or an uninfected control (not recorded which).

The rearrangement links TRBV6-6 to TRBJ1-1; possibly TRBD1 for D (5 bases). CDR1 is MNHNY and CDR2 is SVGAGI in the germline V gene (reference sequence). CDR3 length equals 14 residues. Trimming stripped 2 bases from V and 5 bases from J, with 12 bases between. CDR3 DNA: TGTGCCAGCAGTTACCTCAGGGCGGAGACTGAAGCTTTCTTT. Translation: CASSYLRAETEAFF.

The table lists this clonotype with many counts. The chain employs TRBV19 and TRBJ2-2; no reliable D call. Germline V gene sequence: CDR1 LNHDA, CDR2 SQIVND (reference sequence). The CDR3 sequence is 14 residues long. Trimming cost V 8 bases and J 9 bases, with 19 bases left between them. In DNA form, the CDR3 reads TGTGCCAGTCGCCTTGCGGCCGACATGAGGGAGCTGTTTTTT. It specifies CASRLAADMRELFF.

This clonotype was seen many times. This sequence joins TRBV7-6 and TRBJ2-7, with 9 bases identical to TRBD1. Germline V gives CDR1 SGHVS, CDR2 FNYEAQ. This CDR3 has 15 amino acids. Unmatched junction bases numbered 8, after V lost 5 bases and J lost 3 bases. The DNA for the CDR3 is TGTGCCAGCAGCCCACGGGGGACAGGGTTCTACGAGCAGTACTTC. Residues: CASSPRGTGFYEQYF.

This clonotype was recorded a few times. In DNA, the CDR3 is TGCGCCAGCAGCTTGGAGGGGGCGCTGGAGACCCAGTACTTC. Its protein product is CASSLEGALETQYF. The chain links TRBV5-1 to TRBJ2-5; 7 nucleotides agree with TRBD1. CDR1 is SGHRS and CDR2 is YFSETQ in the germline V gene. The CDR3 covers 14 residues. V shed 0 bases and J 5 bases; nucleotides not matched to a gene: 4.

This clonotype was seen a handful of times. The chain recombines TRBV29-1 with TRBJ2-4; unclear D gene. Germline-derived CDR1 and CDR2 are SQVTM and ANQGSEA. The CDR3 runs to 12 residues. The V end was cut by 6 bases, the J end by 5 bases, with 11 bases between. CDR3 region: CSVVSGENIQYF. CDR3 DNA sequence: TGCAGCGTCGTGTCAGGCGAAAACATTCAGTACTTC.

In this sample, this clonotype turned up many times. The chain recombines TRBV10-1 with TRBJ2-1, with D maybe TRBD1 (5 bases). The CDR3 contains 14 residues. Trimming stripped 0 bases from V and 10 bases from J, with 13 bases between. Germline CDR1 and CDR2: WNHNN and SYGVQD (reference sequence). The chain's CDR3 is CASSESAGQDEQFF. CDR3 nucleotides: TGCGCCAGCAGTGAGTCAGCAGGGCAAGACGAGCAGTTCTTC.

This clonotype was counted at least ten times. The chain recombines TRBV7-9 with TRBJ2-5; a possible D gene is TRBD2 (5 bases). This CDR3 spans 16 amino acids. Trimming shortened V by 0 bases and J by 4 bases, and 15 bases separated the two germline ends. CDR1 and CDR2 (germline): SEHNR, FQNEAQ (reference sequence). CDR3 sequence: CASSLAAGRRVETQYF. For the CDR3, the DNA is TGTGCCAGCAGCTTAGCCGCGGGCCGGCGAGTAGAGACCCAGTACTTC.

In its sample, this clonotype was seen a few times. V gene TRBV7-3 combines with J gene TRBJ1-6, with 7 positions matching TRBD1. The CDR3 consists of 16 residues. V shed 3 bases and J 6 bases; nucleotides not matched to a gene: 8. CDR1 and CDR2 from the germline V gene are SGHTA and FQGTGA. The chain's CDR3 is CASSFSGTDRNSPLHF. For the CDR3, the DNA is TGTGCCAGCAGCTTCTCCGGGACAGATCGTAATTCACCCCTCCACTTT.

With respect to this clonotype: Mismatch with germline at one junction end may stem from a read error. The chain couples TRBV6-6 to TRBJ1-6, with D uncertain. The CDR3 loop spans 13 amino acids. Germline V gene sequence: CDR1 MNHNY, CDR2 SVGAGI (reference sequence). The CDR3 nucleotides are TGTGCCAGCAGTTCCCACACGGGTTCACGCCTCCACTTT. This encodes CASSSHTGSRLHF.

The CDR3 nucleotides are TGTGCCAGCGGGCAGGGACTAGAGGTCTCCGAGCAGTACTTC. Amino acids: CASGQGLEVSEQYF. J is TRBJ2-7 and V is TRBV7-2; 8 bases are a match to TRBD2. Trimming removed 8 bases from V and 6 bases from J; junction bases left unmatched: 12. Germline CDR1 and CDR2: SGHTA and FQGNSA. The CDR3 has 14 amino acids.

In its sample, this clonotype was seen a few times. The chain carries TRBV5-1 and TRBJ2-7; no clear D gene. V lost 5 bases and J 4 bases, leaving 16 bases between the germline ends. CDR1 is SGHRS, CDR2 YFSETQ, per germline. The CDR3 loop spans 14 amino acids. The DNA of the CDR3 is TGCGCCAGCAGTGGACGGAGTACCTTATACGAGCAGTACTTC. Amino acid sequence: CASSGRSTLYEQYF.

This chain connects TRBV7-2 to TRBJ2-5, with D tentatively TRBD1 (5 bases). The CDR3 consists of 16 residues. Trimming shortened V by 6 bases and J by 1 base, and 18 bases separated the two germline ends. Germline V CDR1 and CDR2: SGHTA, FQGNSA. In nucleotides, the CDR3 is TGTGCCAGCAGATCGGACATCGGGCCCCTCCAAGAGACCCAGTACTTC. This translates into CASRSDIGPLQETQYF.

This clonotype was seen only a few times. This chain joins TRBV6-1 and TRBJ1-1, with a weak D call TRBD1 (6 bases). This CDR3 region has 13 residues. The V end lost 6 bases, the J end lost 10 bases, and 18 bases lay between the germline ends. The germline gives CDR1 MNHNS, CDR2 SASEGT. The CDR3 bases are TGTGCCAGCAGATTGGAGGGGGGCGTGGGAGCTTTCTTT. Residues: CASRLEGGVGAFF.

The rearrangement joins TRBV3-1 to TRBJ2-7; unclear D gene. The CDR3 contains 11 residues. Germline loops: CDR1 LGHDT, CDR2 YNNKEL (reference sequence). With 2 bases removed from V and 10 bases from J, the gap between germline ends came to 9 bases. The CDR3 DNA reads TGTGCCAGCAGCCAATCAGTGTTTCAGTACTTC. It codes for CASSQSVFQYF.

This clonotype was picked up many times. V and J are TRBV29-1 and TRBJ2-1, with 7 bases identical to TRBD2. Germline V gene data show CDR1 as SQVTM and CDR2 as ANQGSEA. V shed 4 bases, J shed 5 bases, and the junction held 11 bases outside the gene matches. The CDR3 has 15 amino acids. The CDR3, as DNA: TGCAGCGTTGGAAAACGTCTAGCGGACAACAATGAGCAGTTCTTC. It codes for CSVGKRLADNNEQFF.

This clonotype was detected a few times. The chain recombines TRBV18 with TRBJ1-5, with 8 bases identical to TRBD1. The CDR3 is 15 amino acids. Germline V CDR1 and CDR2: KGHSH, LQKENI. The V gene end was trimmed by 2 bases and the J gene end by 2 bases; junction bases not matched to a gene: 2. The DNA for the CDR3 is TGTGCCAGCTCACCAACGGACAGGGGCAATCAGCCCCAGCATTTT. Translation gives CASSPTDRGNQPQHF.

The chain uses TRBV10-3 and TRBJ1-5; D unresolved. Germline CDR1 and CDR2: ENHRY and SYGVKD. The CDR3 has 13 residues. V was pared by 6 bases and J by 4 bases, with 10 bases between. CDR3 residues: CAISLKGNQPQHF. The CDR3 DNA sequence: TGTGCCATCAGCCTAAAAGGGAATCAGCCCCAGCATTTT.

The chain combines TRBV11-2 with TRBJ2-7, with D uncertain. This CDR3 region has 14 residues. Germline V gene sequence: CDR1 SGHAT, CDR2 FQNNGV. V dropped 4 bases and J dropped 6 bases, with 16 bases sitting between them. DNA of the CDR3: TGTGCCAGCAGCTCCAGAATTGTACGTTTCGAGCAGTACTTC. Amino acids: CASSSRIVRFEQYF.

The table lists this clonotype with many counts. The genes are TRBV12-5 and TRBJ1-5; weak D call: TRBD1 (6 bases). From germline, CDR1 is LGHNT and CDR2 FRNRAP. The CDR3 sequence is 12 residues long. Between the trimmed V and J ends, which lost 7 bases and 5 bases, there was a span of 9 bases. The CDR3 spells CASARGYQPQHF. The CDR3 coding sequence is TGTGCTAGTGCGAGGGGGTATCAGCCCCAGCATTTT.

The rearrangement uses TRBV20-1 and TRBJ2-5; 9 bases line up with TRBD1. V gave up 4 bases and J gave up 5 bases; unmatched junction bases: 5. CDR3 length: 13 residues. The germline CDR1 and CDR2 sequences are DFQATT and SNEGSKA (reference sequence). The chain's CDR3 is CSATGTGLETQYF. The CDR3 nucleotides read TGCAGTGCTACCGGGACAGGGCTGGAGACCCAGTACTTC.

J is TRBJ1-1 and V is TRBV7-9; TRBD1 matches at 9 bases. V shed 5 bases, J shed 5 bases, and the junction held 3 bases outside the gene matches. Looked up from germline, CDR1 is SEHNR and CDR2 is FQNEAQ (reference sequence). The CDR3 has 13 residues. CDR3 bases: TGTGCCAGCAGCCACGGGACAGGGACTGAAGCTTTCTTT. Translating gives CASSHGTGTEAFF.